The 4 T cell receptor beta chains below were found in one sample sequenced in a study of beta chain features in type 1 diabetes. Points from the study as a whole: Moderately but significantly shorter TCRB CDR3s were found in Type 1 diabetes patients in all four CD4+ subsets.

Sequencing targeted expressed TCRB transcripts, as all isolated RNA had been reverse transcribed. Generated by immunoSEQ multiplex PCR, the TCRdb table keeps only in-frame clones and is missing some. In the table there are 200,000 to 300,000 clones, roughly 11% of which are singletons. The antigens of these receptors remain unknown. Sequences were obtained from naive CD4+ T cells from blood. The receptors come from a man under 40 with type 1 diabetes.

This clone was detected only a few times. This rearrangement joins TRBV5-1 to TRBJ1-6; tentative D call: TRBD1 (6 bases). The germline V and J ends were trimmed by 3 bases and 10 bases, with 11 bases remaining between them. CDR3 length equals 13 residues. CDR1 and CDR2 (germline): SGHRS, YFSETQ. In DNA, the CDR3 is TGCGCCAGCAGCTCGGGGACACAATCACCCCTCCACTTT. Its translation is CASSSGTQSPLHF. The entire variable domain, with the rest obtained from reference TRBV5-1 and TRBJ1-6, is as follows: KAGVTQTPRYLIKTRGQQVTLSCSPISGHRSVSWYQQTPGQGLQFLFEYFSETQRNKGNFPGRFSGRQFSNSRSEMNVSTLELGDSALYLCASSSGTQSPLHFGNGTRLTVT.

This clone has just a few counts. The chain has TRBV7-9 and TRBJ1-1; no definite D call. Between the trimmed V and J ends, which lost 2 bases and 7 bases, there was a span of 5 bases. The germline CDR1 and CDR2 sequences are SEHNR and FQNEAQ (reference sequence). This CDR3 contains 11 residues. CDR3 sequence: CASSLRGEAFF. CDR3 DNA sequence: TGTGCCAGCAGCTTAAGAGGTGAAGCTTTCTTT.

This clone showed up just a few times. Other DNA sequences of this sample code for an identical CDR3. J is TRBJ1-6 and V is TRBV9; 9 positions match TRBD1. This CDR3 spans 14 amino acids. V was pared by 4 bases and J by 7 bases, with 3 bases of the junction left unmatched. The V gene's germline CDR1 is SGDLS and CDR2 YYNGEE. In DNA, the CDR3 is TGTGCCAGCAGCCCAACAGGGGGCAATTCACCCCTCCACTTT. Its translation: CASSPTGGNSPLHF.

This clone appeared a few times. V is TRBV5-1 and J is TRBJ1-2, with TRBD1 matching over 8 bases. The V gene's germline CDR1 is SGHRS and CDR2 YFSETQ. The J segment lost 12 bases and the V segment lost 1 base, leaving 8 bases of the junction unmatched. This CDR3 is 13 amino acids long. CDR3 loop: CASSLSGTGGDTF. The DNA for the CDR3 is TGCGCCAGCAGCTTGTCCGGGACAGGAGGCGACACCTTC.